This T cell receptor beta chain derives from a study of T-cell memory formation after mild COVID-19. Study information: Clusters were largely donor specific.

CDR3 length: 16 amino acids. Unmatched junction bases numbered 12, after V lost 6 bases and J lost 3 bases. Germline V gene data show CDR1 as MNHEY and CDR2 as SVGAGI. Using its own MiXCR run on the 5' RACE reads, TCRdb lists one record per CDR3 protein. The sample lists 200,000 to 250,000 distinct CDR3 sequences, 8.5% to 9.5% occurring once. This receptor was identified in a man in his late teens or twenties who had mild COVID-19 (a few samples of this study predate the infection). Cell type and time point are not known. Specimen: PBMCs or a T cell subset sorted from them (not recorded which). V and J are TRBV6-5 and TRBJ2-7; TRBD1 agrees at 9 bases. For the CDR3, the DNA is TGTGCCAGCAGAGGACCGGGACAGGGAGACTTCTACGAGCAGTACTTC. Translating it yields CASRGPGQGDFYEQYF.